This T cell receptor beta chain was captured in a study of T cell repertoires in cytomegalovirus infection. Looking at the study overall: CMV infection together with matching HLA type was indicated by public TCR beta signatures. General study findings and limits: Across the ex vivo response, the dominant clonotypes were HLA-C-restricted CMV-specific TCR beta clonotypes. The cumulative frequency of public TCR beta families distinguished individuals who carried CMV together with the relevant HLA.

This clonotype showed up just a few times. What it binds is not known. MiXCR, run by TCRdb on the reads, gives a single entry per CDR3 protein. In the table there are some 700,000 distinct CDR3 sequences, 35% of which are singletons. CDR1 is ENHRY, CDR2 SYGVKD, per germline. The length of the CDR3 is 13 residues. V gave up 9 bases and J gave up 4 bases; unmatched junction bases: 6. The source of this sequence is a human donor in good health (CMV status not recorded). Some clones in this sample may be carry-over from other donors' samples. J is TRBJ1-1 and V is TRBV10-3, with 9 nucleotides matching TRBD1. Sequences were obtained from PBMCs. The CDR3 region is CAILDRGSTEAFF. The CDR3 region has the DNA TGTGCCATACTGGACAGGGGAAGCACTGAAGCTTTCTTT.